A single sample gave rise to the 2 T cell receptor beta chains below, sequenced in a study of blood T cell repertoires in COVID-19. Sequenced by immunoSEQ multiplex PCR; TCRdb stores in-frame clones only, minus some. Altogether 150,000 to 200,000 clones are present, roughly nine tenths being singletons, with the ten largest covering 5.5% to 8.5%. Sequencing was performed on peripheral blood. The receptors come from a woman at least 80 years old in a cohort sampled during active or convalescent COVID-19.

This clone was observed a few times. The chain employs TRBV27 and TRBJ1-2; 7 nucleotides align to TRBD1. The germline V gene encodes CDR1 MNHEY and CDR2 SMNVEV (reference sequence). V lost 5 bases, J lost 2 bases, and 2 bases stayed unmatched. The length of the CDR3 is 13 residues. DNA for the CDR3: TGTGCCAGCAGTCCGACAGGGAACTATGGCTACACCTTC. Translated: CASSPTGNYGYTF.

The chain joins TRBV7-9 to TRBJ2-5; 8 positions match TRBD2. Germline V CDR1 and CDR2: SEHNR, FQNEAQ (reference sequence). CDR3 length equals 15 residues. The trim removed 7 bases at V and 1 base at J, leaving 8 bases unmatched. CDR3 amino acids: CASNRGGSGQETQYF. For the CDR3, the DNA is TGTGCCAGCAACCGGGGGGGTAGCGGCCAAGAGACCCAGTACTTC.